These 27 T cell receptor beta chains share one sample of origin, sequenced in a study of control samples from healthy donors and cancer patients. Clones were read by immunoSEQ multiplex PCR, and TCRdb kept only the in-frame ones, dropping some. Altogether hundreds of thousands of clones are present, over 70% being singletons, with the ten largest covering 13%. The sequencing input was PBMCs. All receptors derive from a woman aged 60-75 years with lung cancer.

The gene calls are TRBV2 and TRBJ2-1; 13 bases align to TRBD2. After removal of 5 bases from V and 9 bases from J, the junction contained 7 bases not matched to a gene. Germline V gene lookup returns CDR1 SNHLY and CDR2 FYNNEI. CDR3 length: 15 residues. CDR3 nucleotides: TGTGCCAGCAGTTTACTAGCGGGGGGGCAAGGTGAGCAGTTCTTC. This encodes CASSLLAGGQGEQFF.

V gene TRBV5-1 combines with J gene TRBJ2-2; the D call may be TRBD1 or TRBD2 (5 bases each). This CDR3 has 16 residues. CDR1 and CDR2 (germline): SGHRS, YFSETQ. Trimming pared 2 bases from V and 4 bases from J, leaving 15 bases between. The CDR3 spells CASSLRQPAGTGELFF. The CDR3 region has the DNA TGCGCCAGCAGCTTACGACAGCCCGCGGGCACCGGGGAGCTGTTTTTT.

On this clone: Other nucleotide sequences in the sample specify the same CDR3. This rearrangement joins TRBV9 to TRBJ1-4; weak D call: TRBD1 (6 bases). The CDR3 sequence is 14 residues long. Looked up from germline, CDR1 is SGDLS and CDR2 is YYNGEE. The ends were cut back, 0 bases at V and 5 bases at J, with 8 bases in the middle. CDR3 nucleotides: TGTGCCAGCAGCGTAGGTCAGGGGAATGAAAAACTGTTTTTT. Protein: CASSVGQGNEKLFF.

The rearrangement uses TRBV2 and TRBJ1-1; D remains ambiguous. The CDR3 spans 13 residues. Germline-derived CDR1 and CDR2 are SNHLY and FYNNEI. V dropped 6 bases and J dropped 0 bases, with 8 bases sitting between them. The CDR3 DNA reads as TGTGCCAGCAGGATAGACGTGAACACTGAAGCTTTCTTT. Translating it yields CASRIDVNTEAFF. Full variable domain (remainder filled in from reference TRBV2 and TRBJ1-1): EPEVTQTPSHQVTQMGQEVILRCVPISNHLYFYWYRQILGQKVEFLVSFYNNEISEKSEIFDDQFSVERPDGSNFTLKIRSTKLEDSAMYFCASRIDVNTEAFFGQGTRLTVV.

V gene TRBV5-4 combines with J gene TRBJ2-1; D possibly corresponds to TRBD1 (5 bases). The CDR3 totals 17 residues. Germline V gene lookup returns CDR1 SGHNT and CDR2 YYREEE (reference sequence). V was trimmed by 4 bases and J by 6 bases, leaving 23 bases between them. Written as DNA, the CDR3 is TGTGCCAGCAGCCTCTATCTGGGGCAGGGCGTATCCAATGAGCAGTTCTTC. Protein: CASSLYLGQGVSNEQFF.

The rearrangement links TRBV7-6 to TRBJ2-7, with 7 bases lining up with TRBD1. Germline V CDR1 and CDR2: SGHVS, FNYEAQ. The CDR3 length is 15 residues. With 5 bases clipped from V and 2 bases from J, the junction kept 9 bases outside the gene matches. As DNA, the CDR3 is TGTGCCAGCAGCGGCTACGGACAGGATACCTACGAGCAGTACTTC. Translation: CASSGYGQDTYEQYF.

The rearrangement joins TRBV15 to TRBJ1-2, with TRBD1 as a possible D gene (6 bases). With 2 bases removed from V and 6 bases from J, the gap between germline ends came to 13 bases. CDR1 and CDR2 from the germline V gene are LNHNV and YYDKDF (reference sequence). There are 14 residues in the CDR3. CDR3 sequence: CATSRRGAHDGYTF. For the CDR3, the DNA is TGTGCCACCAGCAGACGGGGGGCTCATGATGGCTACACCTTC.

The chain joins TRBV7-8 to TRBJ1-6, with D perhaps matching TRBD1 (5 bases). V was trimmed by 1 base and J by 9 bases, leaving 13 bases between them. CDR3 length: 15 residues. Per the germline V gene, CDR1 is SGHVS and CDR2 is FQNEAQ. The CDR3 bases are TGTGCCAGCAGCTTAGTGGGACGAAGGATTTCACCCCTCCACTTT. Translation: CASSLVGRRISPLHF.

The chain recombines TRBV4-2 with TRBJ1-5; D remains unclear. In germline, CDR1 is LGHNA, CDR2 YNFKEQ. The CDR3 length is 15 residues. V shed 0 bases and J shed 3 bases, with 9 bases lying between them. CDR3 in amino acids: CASSQDWQDNQPQHF. The CDR3 bases are TGTGCCAGCAGCCAAGATTGGCAGGACAATCAGCCCCAGCATTTT.

With respect to this clone: Other DNA variants within this sample encode the same CDR3. The V gene is TRBV27, the J gene TRBJ1-2; 10 bases agree with TRBD1. Germline V gene sequence: CDR1 MNHEY, CDR2 SMNVEV (reference sequence). With V trimmed by 5 bases and J by 7 bases, 7 bases remained unmatched. The CDR3 extends over 14 amino acids. The CDR3 is CASSPGQGSSGYTF. DNA for the CDR3: TGTGCCAGCAGTCCGGGACAGGGGAGCTCTGGCTACACCTTC.

This CDR3 reads CASSRGIWNTEAFF. The CDR3 bases are TGTGCCAGCAGTCGGGGCATATGGAACACTGAAGCTTTCTTT. The gene calls are TRBV5-4 and TRBJ1-1, with a possible D match to TRBD1 (5 bases). The CDR3 sequence is 14 residues long. The germline CDR1 and CDR2 sequences are SGHNT and YYREEE (reference sequence). V lost 5 bases and J lost 1, with 12 bases in between. Drawing the rest from reference TRBV5-4 and TRBJ1-1, the complete variable domain is ETGVTQSPTHLIKTRGQQVTLRCSSQSGHNTVSWYQQALGQGPQFIFQYYREEENGRGNFPPRFSGLQFPNYSSELNVNALELDDSALYLCASSRGIWNTEAFFGQGTRLTVV.

The J gene is TRBJ2-3, the V gene TRBV29-1, with 8 bases fitting TRBD2. V trimming: 8 bases; J trimming: 2 bases; junction bases outside the gene matches: 3. This CDR3 comprises 12 residues. CDR1 is SQVTM and CDR2 is ANQGSEA in the germline V gene. The CDR3 nucleotides are TGCAGCCCGGGGGGGAACACAGATACGCAGTATTTT. The encoded protein is CSPGGNTDTQYF.

The chain uses TRBV19 and TRBJ2-3; D is possibly TRBD1 or TRBD2 (5 bases each). The V end was cut by 7 bases, the J end by 5 bases, with 16 bases between. The germline V gene encodes CDR1 LNHDA and CDR2 SQIVND (reference sequence). The CDR3 contains 14 residues. CDR3 region: CASMAPGAGDTQYF. Written as DNA, the CDR3 is TGTGCCAGTATGGCCCCCGGGGCCGGAGATACGCAGTATTTT.

The chain recombines TRBV27 with TRBJ2-7, with 12 bases lining up with TRBD2. Germline CDR1 MNHEY, CDR2 SMNVEV (reference sequence). The CDR3 has 15 amino acids. V was pared by 3 bases and J by 2 bases, with 2 bases of the junction left unmatched. CDR3 DNA: TGTGCCAGCAGTTTTGGACTAGCGGGAACCTACGAGCAGTACTTC. Protein: CASSFGLAGTYEQYF.

V is TRBV19 and J is TRBJ1-5; D is unresolved. Germline V gives CDR1 LNHDA, CDR2 SQIVND (reference sequence). The length of the CDR3 is 16 residues. V was clipped by 6 bases and J by 0 bases, with 15 bases between them. The CDR3: CASRRAGSDSNQPQHF. The CDR3, as DNA: TGTGCCAGTAGGCGGGCGGGGAGCGATAGCAATCAGCCCCAGCATTTT. The full variable domain, rest sourced from reference TRBV19 and TRBJ1-5, is DGGITQSPKYLFRKEGQNVTLSCEQNLNHDAMYWYRQDPGQGLRLIYYSQIVNDFQKGDIAEGYSVSREKKESFPLTVTSAQKNPTAFYLCASRRAGSDSNQPQHFGDGTRLSIL.

The chain employs TRBV5-1 and TRBJ2-1; 10 bases agree with TRBD1. The CDR3 runs 16 residues. V was clipped by 4 bases and J by 6 bases; unmatched bases: 10. Germline V gene sequence: CDR1 SGHRS, CDR2 YFSETQ. The CDR3 is CASSMTPGQGFNEQFF. In DNA form, the CDR3 reads TGCGCCAGCAGCATGACTCCGGGACAGGGGTTCAATGAGCAGTTCTTC.

This rearrangement joins TRBV11-3 to TRBJ2-5; 12 nucleotides align to TRBD2. The CDR3 runs to 15 residues. After removal of 5 bases from V and 2 bases from J, the junction contained 3 bases not matched to a gene. The germline CDR1 and CDR2 sequences are SGHNT and YENEEA. The CDR3 region has the DNA TGTGCCAGCAGCCCTGGACTAGCGGGGCAAGAGACCCAGTACTTC. It codes for CASSPGLAGQETQYF.

The V and J genes are TRBV27 and TRBJ1-5; 10 nucleotides match TRBD1. The CDR3 spans 13 residues. Germline loops: CDR1 MNHEY, CDR2 SMNVEV (reference sequence). V lost 6 bases and J lost 4; bases outside the gene matches: 0. The chain's CDR3 is CASRGQGNQPQHF. The CDR3 nucleotides are TGTGCCAGCAGGGGACAGGGGAATCAGCCCCAGCATTTT.

This clone occurred many times. The chain has TRBV28 and TRBJ2-3; no clear D. V gave up 5 bases and J gave up 9 bases, with 12 bases separating them. Germline CDR1 reads MDHEN; CDR2 reads SYDVKM. There are 12 residues in the CDR3. The CDR3 coding sequence is TGTGCCAGCAGTCAGTTGCTTATGACGCAGTATTTT. It codes for CASSQLLMTQYF.

The rearrangement links TRBV28 to TRBJ1-5, with 7 nucleotides matching TRBD1. This CDR3 has 14 amino acids. J was trimmed by 3 bases and V by 6 bases; bases with no gene match: 5. The germline V gene encodes CDR1 MDHEN and CDR2 SYDVKM. The CDR3 DNA reads TGTGCCAGCAGCGGGGGACAGTTCAATCAGCCCCAGCATTTT. Residues: CASSGGQFNQPQHF.

This chain uses TRBV5-1 with TRBJ2-7; 10 nucleotides line up with TRBD1. Per germline, CDR1 SGHRS and CDR2 YFSETQ. The CDR3 loop spans 14 amino acids. Trimming removed 3 bases from V and 4 bases from J; junction bases left unmatched: 4. CDR3 in amino acids: CASSYGQGVYEQYF. CDR3 bases: TGCGCCAGCAGCTATGGACAGGGGGTGTACGAGCAGTACTTC.

The chain carries TRBV5-1 and TRBJ1-1; no firm D call. Trimming pared 0 bases from V and 0 bases from J, leaving 6 bases between. The germline V gene encodes CDR1 SGHRS and CDR2 YFSETQ. The CDR3 sequence is 14 residues long. Here the CDR3 reads CASSLVALNTEAFF. DNA for the CDR3: TGCGCCAGCAGCTTGGTAGCCTTGAACACTGAAGCTTTCTTT. The variable domain in full, completed from reference TRBV5-1 and TRBJ1-1, reads KAGVTQTPRYLIKTRGQQVTLSCSPISGHRSVSWYQQTPGQGLQFLFEYFSETQRNKGNFPGRFSGRQFSNSRSEMNVSTLELGDSALYLCASSLVALNTEAFFGQGTRLTVV.

The chain couples TRBV30 to TRBJ2-1; TRBD2 matches 9 bases. There are 14 residues in the CDR3. V was pared by 3 bases and J by 4 bases, with 4 bases of the junction left unmatched. Germline-derived CDR1 and CDR2 are GTSNPN and SVGIG (reference sequence). CDR3 nucleotides: TGTGCCTGGAGCGCGGGGGGGGTATACAATGAGCAGTTCTTC. This translates into CAWSAGGVYNEQFF.

The rearrangement uses TRBV2 and TRBJ1-2; a weak D match, TRBD1 (5 bases). Between the trimmed V and J ends, which lost 8 bases and 3 bases, there was a span of 10 bases. Germline CDR1 is SNHLY and CDR2 is FYNNEI. The CDR3 has 12 amino acids. CDR3 residues: CASRGVDYGYTF. Written as DNA, the CDR3 is TGTGCCAGCCGAGGGGTGGACTATGGCTACACCTTC.

The chain recombines TRBV2 with TRBJ1-5; 8 bases match TRBD1. The CDR3 loop spans 14 amino acids. V was clipped by 4 bases and J by 6 bases; unmatched bases: 5. Germline lookup yields CDR1 SNHLY and CDR2 FYNNEI. The CDR3 DNA reads TGTGCCAGCAGTGGAGACAGGGGAGGTCAGCCCCAGCATTTT. Translated, it gives CASSGDRGGQPQHF. Combining the CDR3 with reference TRBV2 and TRBJ1-5 gives the whole variable domain EPEVTQTPSHQVTQMGQEVILRCVPISNHLYFYWYRQILGQKVEFLVSFYNNEISEKSEIFDDQFSVERPDGSNFTLKIRSTKLEDSAMYFCASSGDRGGQPQHFGDGTRLSIL.

The chain employs TRBV7-6 and TRBJ1-2; possible D gene TRBD1, 5 bases. CDR3 size: 16 residues. Trimming left V 5 bases short and J 8 bases short, with 24 bases between. Germline CDR1 SGHVS, CDR2 FNYEAQ. Here the CDR3 reads CASSLQTDSGLLGYTF. For the CDR3, the DNA is TGTGCCAGCAGCCTTCAGACGGATTCAGGGCTATTGGGCTACACCTTC.

This sequence joins TRBV6-5 and TRBJ1-3; perhaps TRBD1 as D (5 bases). The CDR3 spans 16 residues. Trimming took 2 bases from V and 2 from J, leaving 13 bases between them. The germline gives CDR1 MNHEY, CDR2 SVGAGI. The CDR3 coding sequence is TGTGCCAGCAGTTACAGATTTGGCAGGGCTGGAAACACCATATATTTT. This translates into CASSYRFGRAGNTIYF.